This T cell receptor beta chain was found in a study of T cells expressing NK-cell markers (dated by TCRdb to 2019 to 2021). For context, the study as a whole: Three sorted T-cell subsets (CD3+CD56+NKG2C+, CD3+CD56+NKG2C- and CD3+CD56-NKG2C+) from under 10 donors had their TCR beta-chain repertoires profiled. Among the eight sequenced donors, seven were HCMV-seropositive and one was HCMV-seronegative. Randomly selected healthy volunteers, three men and five women, were used as the eight sequenced donors. The libraries were sequenced on Illumina HiSeq 2000/2500, MiSeq or NextSeq, producing 2 x 150 bp reads. Broader findings and caveats from the paper: Those dominant clonotypes were again the most abundant among CD3+CD56-NKG2C+ cells in four donors, at roughly 28.3-65%. In six donors, the dominant CD3+CD56+NKG2C+ clonotypes were among the top 10 CD8+ clonotypes and accounted for about 1.0-7.5% of CD8+ T cells. Whether the expanded NKG2C-expressing T cell clones were specific for HCMV antigens remained unclear.

HCMV serostatus was determined by detecting HCMV-specific IgG in serum with a commercial ELISA kit. Ficoll density gradient centrifugation was used to isolate peripheral blood mononuclear cells from blood. The reads were generated on an Illumina HiSeq 2000. The TCR beta cDNA libraries were made using 5'RACE template switching, a step that added both a universal primer site and unique molecular identifiers. cDNA synthesis was primed from the TCR beta constant segment and was followed by two successive PCR amplification steps. Regarding the original processing steps: MIGEC was used to demultiplex reads and group the reads by UMI, and MiTCR was used to assemble and quantify clonotypes. To exclude erroneous sequences, any TCR cDNA sequence not supported by at least two reads was discarded. The tcR package was used for downstream repertoire analysis, with clonotypes matched between fractions based on CDR3 nucleotide sequence plus V segment. VDJmatch was used to annotate antigen specificity against VDJdb, with one amino acid substitution in CDR3 allowed. TCRdb reprocessed the reads into one record per CDR3 protein sequence, lacking DNA. The V and J calls were not made by the authors but by TCRdb's processing. For this sample, the table gives roughly 160,000 distinct CDR3 sequences. The ten largest make up around 20% of the sample.

Of note for this clonotype: Its antigen remains unidentified.

Based on the germline V gene, the CDR1 and CDR2 sequences are SGHRS and YFSETQ. The CDR3 numbers 14 residues from cysteine through phenylalanine. No DNA sequence is on record. This receptor chain uses TRBV5-1 and TRBJ2-7; the TCRdb call, TRBD1, lacks DNA for checking. This TCR was sampled from a woman aged 18 to 75 in good health. Sequenced: blood T cells: a sorted CD56 or NKG2C T cell subset, CD4+ or CD8+ T cells, or bulk PBMC T cells (not recorded which). The CDR3 region reads CASSLSGGGYEQYF. With the portions outside the CDR3 filled from the reference TRBV5-1 and TRBJ2-7 genes, the complete variable region becomes KAGVTQTPRYLIKTRGQQVTLSCSPISGHRSVSWYQQTPGQGLQFLFEYFSETQRNKGNFPGRFSGRQFSNSRSEMNVSTLELGDSALYLCASSLSGGGYEQYFGPGTRLTVT.